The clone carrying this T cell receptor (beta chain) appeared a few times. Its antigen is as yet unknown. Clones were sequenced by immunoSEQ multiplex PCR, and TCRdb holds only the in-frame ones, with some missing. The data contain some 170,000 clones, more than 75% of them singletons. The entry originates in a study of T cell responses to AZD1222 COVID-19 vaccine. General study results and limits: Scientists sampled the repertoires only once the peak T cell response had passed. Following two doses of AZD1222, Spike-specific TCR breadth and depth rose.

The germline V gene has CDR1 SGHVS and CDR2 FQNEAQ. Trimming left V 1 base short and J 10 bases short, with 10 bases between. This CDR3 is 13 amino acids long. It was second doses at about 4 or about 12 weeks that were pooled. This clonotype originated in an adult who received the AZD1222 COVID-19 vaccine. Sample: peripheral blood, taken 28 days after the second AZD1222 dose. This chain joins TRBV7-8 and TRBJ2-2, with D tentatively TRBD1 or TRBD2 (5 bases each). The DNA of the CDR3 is TGTGCCAGCAGCTTAGGAGGGGTCTTGGAGCTGTTTTTT. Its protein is CASSLGGVLELFF.